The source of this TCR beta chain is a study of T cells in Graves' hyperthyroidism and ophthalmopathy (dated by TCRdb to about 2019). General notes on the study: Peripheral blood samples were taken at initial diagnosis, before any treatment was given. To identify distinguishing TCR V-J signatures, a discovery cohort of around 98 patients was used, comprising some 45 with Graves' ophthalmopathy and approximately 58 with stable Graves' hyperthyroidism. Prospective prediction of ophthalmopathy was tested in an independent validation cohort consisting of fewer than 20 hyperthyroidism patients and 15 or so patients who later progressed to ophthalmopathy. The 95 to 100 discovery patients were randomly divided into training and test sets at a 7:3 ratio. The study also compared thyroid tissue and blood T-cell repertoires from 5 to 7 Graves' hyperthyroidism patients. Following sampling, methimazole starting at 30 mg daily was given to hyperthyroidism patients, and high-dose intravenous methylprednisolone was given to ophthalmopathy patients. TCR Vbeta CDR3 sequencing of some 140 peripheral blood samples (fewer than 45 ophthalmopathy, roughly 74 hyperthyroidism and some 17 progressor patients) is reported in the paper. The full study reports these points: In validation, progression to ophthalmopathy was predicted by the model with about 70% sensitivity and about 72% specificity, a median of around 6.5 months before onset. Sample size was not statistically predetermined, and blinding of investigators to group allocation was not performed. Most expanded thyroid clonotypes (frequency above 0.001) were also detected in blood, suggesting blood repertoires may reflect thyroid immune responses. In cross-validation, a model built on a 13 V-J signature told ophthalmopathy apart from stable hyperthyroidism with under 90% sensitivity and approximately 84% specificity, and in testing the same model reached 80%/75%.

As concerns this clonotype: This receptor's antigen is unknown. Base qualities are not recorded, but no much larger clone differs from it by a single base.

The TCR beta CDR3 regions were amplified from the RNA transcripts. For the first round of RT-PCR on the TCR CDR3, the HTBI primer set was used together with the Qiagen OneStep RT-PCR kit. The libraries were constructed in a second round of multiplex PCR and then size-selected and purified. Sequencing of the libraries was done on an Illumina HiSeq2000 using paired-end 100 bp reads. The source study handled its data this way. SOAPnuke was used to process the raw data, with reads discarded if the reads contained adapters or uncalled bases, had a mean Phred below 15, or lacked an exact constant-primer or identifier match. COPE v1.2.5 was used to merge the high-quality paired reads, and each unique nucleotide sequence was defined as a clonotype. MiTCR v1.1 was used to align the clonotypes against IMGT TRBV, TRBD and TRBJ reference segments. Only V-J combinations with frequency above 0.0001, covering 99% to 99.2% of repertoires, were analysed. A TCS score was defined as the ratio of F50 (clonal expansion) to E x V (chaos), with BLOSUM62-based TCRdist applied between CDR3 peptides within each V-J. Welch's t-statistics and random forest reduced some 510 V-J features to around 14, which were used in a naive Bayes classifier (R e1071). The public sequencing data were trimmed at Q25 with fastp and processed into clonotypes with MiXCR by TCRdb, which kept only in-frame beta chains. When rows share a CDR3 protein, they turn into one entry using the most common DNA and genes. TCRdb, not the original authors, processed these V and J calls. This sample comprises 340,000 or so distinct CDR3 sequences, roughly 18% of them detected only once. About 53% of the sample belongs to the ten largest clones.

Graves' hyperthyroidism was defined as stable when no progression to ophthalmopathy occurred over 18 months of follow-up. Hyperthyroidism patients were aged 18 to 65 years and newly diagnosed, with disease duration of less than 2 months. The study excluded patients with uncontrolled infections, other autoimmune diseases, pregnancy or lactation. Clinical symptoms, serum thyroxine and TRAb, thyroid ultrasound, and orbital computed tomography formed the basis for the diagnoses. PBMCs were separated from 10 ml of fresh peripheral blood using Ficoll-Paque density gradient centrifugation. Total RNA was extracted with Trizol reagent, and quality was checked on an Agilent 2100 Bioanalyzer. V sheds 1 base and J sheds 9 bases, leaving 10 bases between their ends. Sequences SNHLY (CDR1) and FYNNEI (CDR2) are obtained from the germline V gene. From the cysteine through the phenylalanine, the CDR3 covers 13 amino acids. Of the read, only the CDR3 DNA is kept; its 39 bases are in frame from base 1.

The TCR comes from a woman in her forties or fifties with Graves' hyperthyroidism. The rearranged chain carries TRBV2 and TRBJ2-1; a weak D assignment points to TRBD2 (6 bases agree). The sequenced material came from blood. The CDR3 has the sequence CASSEEAGSEQFF. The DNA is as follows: TGTGCCAGCAGTGAAGAGGCGGGGAGTGAGCAGTTCTTC. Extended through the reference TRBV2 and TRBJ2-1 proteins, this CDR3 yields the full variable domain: EPEVTQTPSHQVTQMGQEVILRCVPISNHLYFYWYRQILGQKVEFLVSFYNNEISEKSEIFDDQFSVERPDGSNFTLKIRSTKLEDSAMYFCASSEEAGSEQFFGPGTRLTVL.